The clone carrying this T cell receptor (beta chain) was counted only a few times. The antigen remains undetermined. The sample belongs to a study of T-cell reconstitution after alpha-beta-depleted transplantation in children. Study observations and caveats: Several hundred expanded graft clones reportedly supplied alpha-beta T cells about two months after transplant. When one year had passed after transplant, most T-cell counts and diversity came from newly produced T cells.

Researchers prepared the TCRbeta library using unique molecular identifiers, the study reports. TCRdb re-called the PCR reads through MiXCR, storing one row per CDR3 protein. The table includes fewer than 700,000 distinct CDR3 sequences, approximately 13% detected once. Germline V gene sequence: CDR1 SGHAT, CDR2 FQNNGV. V was pared by 8 bases and J by 4 bases, with 18 bases of the junction left unmatched. CDR3 length: 18 amino acids. The sequenced sample was PBMCs, mostly from graft donor cells, obtained 360 days after TCRalphabeta/CD19-depleted stem cell transplant. The sequence was collected from a male patient between 5 and 17 years old who had a stem cell transplant for acute myeloid leukemia, so the T cells may come from the graft donor. The chain recombines TRBV11-2 with TRBJ2-3; the match to TRBD2 covers 10 bases. For the CDR3, the DNA is TGTGCCAGCTCAAAAAGGGCTAGCGGGAGCCCCTTCCCAGATACGCAGTATTTT. It yields the protein CASSKRASGSPFPDTQYF.